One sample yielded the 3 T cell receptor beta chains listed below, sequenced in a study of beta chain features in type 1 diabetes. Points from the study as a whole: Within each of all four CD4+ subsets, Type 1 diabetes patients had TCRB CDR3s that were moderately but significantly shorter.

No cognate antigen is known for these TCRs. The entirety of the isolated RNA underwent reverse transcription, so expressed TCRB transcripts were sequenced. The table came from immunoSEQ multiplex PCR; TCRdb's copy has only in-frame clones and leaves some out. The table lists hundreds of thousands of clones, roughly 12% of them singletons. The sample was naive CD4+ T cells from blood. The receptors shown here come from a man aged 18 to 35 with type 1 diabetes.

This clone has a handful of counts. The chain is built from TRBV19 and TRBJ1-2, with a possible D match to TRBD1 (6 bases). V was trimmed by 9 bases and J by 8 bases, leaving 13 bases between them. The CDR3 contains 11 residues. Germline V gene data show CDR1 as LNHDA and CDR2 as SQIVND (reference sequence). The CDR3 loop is CASTGSRGYTF. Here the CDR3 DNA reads TGTGCCAGCACAGGGTCTAGGGGCTACACCTTC.

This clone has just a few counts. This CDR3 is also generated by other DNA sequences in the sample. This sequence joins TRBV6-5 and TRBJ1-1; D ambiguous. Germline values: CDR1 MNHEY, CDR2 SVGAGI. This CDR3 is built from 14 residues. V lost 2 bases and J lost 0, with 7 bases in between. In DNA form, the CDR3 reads TGTGCCAGCAGTTACGGTCAGATGAACACTGAAGCTTTCTTT. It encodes CASSYGQMNTEAFF.

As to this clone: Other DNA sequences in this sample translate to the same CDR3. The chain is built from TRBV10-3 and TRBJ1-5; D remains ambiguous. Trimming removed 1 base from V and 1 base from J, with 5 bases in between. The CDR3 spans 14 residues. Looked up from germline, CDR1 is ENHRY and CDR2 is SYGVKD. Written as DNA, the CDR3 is TGTGCCATCAGTGAGTTGGAAAGCAATCAGCCCCAGCATTTT. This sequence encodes CAISELESNQPQHF.